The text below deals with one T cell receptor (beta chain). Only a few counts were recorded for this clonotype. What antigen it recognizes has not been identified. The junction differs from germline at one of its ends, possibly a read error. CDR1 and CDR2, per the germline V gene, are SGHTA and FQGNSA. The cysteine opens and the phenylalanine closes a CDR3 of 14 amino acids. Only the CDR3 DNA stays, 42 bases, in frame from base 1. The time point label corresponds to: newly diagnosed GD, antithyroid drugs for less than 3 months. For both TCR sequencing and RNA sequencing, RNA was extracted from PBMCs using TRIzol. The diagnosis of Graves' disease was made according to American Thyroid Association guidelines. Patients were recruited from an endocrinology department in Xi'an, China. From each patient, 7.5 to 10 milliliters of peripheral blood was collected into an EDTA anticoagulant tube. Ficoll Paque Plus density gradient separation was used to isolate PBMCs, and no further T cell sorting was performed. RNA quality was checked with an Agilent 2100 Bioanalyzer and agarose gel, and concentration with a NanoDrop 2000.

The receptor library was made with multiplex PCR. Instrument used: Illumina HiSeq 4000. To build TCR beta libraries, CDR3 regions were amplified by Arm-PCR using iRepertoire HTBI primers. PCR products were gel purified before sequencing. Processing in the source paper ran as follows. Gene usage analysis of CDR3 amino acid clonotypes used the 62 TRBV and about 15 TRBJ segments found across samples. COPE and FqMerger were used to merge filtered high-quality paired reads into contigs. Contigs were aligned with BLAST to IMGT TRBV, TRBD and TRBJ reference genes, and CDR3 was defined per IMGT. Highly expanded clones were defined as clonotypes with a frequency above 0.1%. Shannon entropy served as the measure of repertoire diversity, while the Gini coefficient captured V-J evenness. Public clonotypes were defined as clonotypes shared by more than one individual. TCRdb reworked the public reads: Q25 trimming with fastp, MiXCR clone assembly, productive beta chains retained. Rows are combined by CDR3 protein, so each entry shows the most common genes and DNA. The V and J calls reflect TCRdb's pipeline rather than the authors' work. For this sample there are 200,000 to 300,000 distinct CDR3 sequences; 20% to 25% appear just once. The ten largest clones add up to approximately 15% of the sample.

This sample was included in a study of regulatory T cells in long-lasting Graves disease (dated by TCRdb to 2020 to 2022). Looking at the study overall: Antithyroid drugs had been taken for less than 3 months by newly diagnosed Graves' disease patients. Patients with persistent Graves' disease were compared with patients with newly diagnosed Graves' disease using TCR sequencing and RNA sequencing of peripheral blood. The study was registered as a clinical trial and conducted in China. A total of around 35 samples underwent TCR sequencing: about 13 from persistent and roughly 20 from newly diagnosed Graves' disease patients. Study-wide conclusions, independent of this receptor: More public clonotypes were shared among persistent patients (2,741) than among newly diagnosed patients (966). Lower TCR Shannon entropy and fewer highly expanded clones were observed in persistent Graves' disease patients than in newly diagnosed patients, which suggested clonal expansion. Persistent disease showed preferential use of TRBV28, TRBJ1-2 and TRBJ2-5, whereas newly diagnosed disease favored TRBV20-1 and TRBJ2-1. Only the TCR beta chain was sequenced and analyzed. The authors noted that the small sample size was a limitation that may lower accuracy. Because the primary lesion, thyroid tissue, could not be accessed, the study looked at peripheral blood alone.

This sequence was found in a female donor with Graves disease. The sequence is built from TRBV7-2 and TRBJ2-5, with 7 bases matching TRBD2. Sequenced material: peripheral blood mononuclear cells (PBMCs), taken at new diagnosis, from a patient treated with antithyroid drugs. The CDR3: CASSPRTRQGTQYF. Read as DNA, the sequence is TGTGCCAGCAGCCCGAGGACTAGGCAAGGGACCCAGTACTTC. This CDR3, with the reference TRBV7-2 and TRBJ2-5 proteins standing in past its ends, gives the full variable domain GAGVSQSPSNKVTEKGKDVELRCDPISGHTALYWYRQSLGQGLEFLIYFQGNSAPDKSGLPSDRFSAERTGGSVSTLTIQRTQQEDSAVYLCASSPRTRQGTQYFGPGTRLLVL.